Below, 26 T cell receptor beta chains from the same sample are listed, as sequenced in a study of blood T cells in healthy people across ages. A second about 7 to 12 cycle PCR used barcoded and J-beta primers. Via MiXCR, TCRdb re-called the 5' RACE reads, giving one row per CDR3 protein. The repertoire holds 1.5 million to 2 million distinct CDR3 sequences, about 39% seen once, with roughly 24% in the top ten. Sequencing used blood. All receptors derive from a human donor in good health.

This clonotype was observed a handful of times. The rearrangement joins TRBV28 to TRBJ2-7; 9 nucleotides match TRBD1. The CDR3 is 11 residues long. Germline V gene lookup returns CDR1 MDHEN and CDR2 SYDVKM. The CDR3 loop reads CGTGVGYEQYF. CDR3 DNA sequence: TGTGGGACAGGGGTGGGATACGAGCAGTACTTC.

Only a few counts were recorded for this clonotype. The rearrangement uses TRBV28 and TRBJ2-5, with D possibly matching TRBD2 (6 bases). Germline V lookup: CDR1 MDHEN, CDR2 SYDVKM. V was trimmed by 2 bases and J by 3 bases, leaving 7 bases between them. CDR3 length: 13 residues. The CDR3 loop reads CASSLPSEETQYF. CDR3 bases: TGTGCCAGCAGTTTACCTAGCGAAGAGACCCAGTACTTC.

This clonotype was detected only a few times. The chain uses TRBV4-3 and TRBJ1-2; TRBD1 aligns across 7 bases. Germline CDR1 LGHNA, CDR2 YSLEER. This CDR3 is built from 16 residues. V lost 0 bases to trimming and J lost 3 bases; unmatched junction nucleotides: 7. The CDR3 loop reads CASSQEGSTGDYGYTF. In nucleotides, the CDR3 is TGCGCCAGCAGCCAAGAAGGGTCAACAGGGGACTATGGCTACACCTTC.

This clonotype came up a few times. The rearrangement uses TRBV7-2 and TRBJ2-5; no firm D call. CDR1 and CDR2 from the germline V gene are SGHTA and FQGNSA. V was shortened by 3 bases and J by 11 bases, with 13 bases between the two germline ends. The CDR3 is 12 residues long. CDR3 protein: CASSLGPYGQYF. The CDR3 DNA follows: TGTGCCAGCAGCTTGGGCCCCTACGGGCAGTACTTC.

This clonotype was recorded a few times. The chain is built from TRBV20-1 and TRBJ2-1, with D perhaps given as TRBD1 or TRBD2 (5 bases each). The V gene lost 2 bases and the J gene lost 1 base, with 15 bases spanning the gap. The CDR3 runs 16 residues. Germline-derived CDR1 and CDR2 are DFQATT and SNEGSKA (reference sequence). The CDR3 DNA reads TGCAGTGCTAGATACAGGCTAGCTCATTCCTACAATGAGCAGTTCTTC. This translates into CSARYRLAHSYNEQFF.

In its sample, this clonotype was seen many times. V is TRBV5-1 and J is TRBJ1-2; no definite D call. In germline, CDR1 is SGHRS, CDR2 YFSETQ. This CDR3 contains 14 residues. V was pared by 0 bases and J by 2 bases, with 8 bases between. CDR3 bases: TGCGCCAGCAGCTTGGATGGACGGAACTATGGCTACACCTTC. Amino acid sequence: CASSLDGRNYGYTF.

This clonotype was detected a few times. The V and J genes are TRBV6-5 and TRBJ2-3; perhaps TRBD1 as D (6 bases). The CDR3 has 15 residues. CDR1 and CDR2 (germline): MNHEY, SVGAGI. V was pared by 4 bases and J by 2 bases, with 13 bases between. CDR3 in amino acids: CASSSYRALTDTQYF. CDR3 DNA sequence: TGTGCCAGCAGTTCCTACAGGGCTCTCACAGATACGCAGTATTTT.

In its sample, this clonotype was seen a few times. The chain carries TRBV6-1 and TRBJ1-1; D is unresolved. V dropped 6 bases and J dropped 0 bases, with 8 bases sitting between them. Germline V gives CDR1 MNHNS, CDR2 SASEGT. This CDR3 is 13 amino acids long. The CDR3 coding sequence is TGTGCCAGCAGACCGGAAATGAACACTGAAGCTTTCTTT. Encoded protein: CASRPEMNTEAFF.

V usage is TRBV29-1 and J usage is TRBJ2-7, with D hard to call. The V and J ends lost 2 bases and 3 bases respectively, with 11 bases between them. The CDR3 totals 13 residues. Germline V lookup: CDR1 SQVTM, CDR2 ANQGSEA. The CDR3, as DNA: TGCAGCGTTGAATATGGGGATGACTACGAGCAGTACTTC. Translation gives CSVEYGDDYEQYF.

This clonotype was observed a handful of times. This sequence joins TRBV5-5 and TRBJ2-7; either TRBD1 or TRBD2 may fit D (5 bases each). The germline V gene has CDR1 SGHKS and CDR2 YYEKEE (reference sequence). This CDR3 is 12 amino acids long. V was clipped by 4 bases and J by 5 bases, with 10 bases between them. The CDR3 spells CASSGTSNEQYF. The CDR3 DNA reads as TGTGCCAGCAGCGGGACGTCAAACGAGCAGTACTTC.

The chain employs TRBV11-2 and TRBJ1-1; D is uncertain. This CDR3 is 12 amino acids long. Germline CDR1 reads SGHAT; CDR2 reads FQNNGV. V was trimmed by 6 bases and J by 6 bases, leaving 11 bases between them. The CDR3 spells CASRIPPPEAFF. CDR3 DNA: TGTGCCAGCAGGATCCCTCCCCCTGAAGCTTTCTTT.

There are a few counts of this clonotype. The rearrangement uses TRBV20-1 and TRBJ2-5; maybe TRBD2 (6 bases). V was pared by 3 bases and J by 5 bases, with 13 bases between. Germline loops: CDR1 DFQATT, CDR2 SNEGSKA (reference sequence). CDR3 size: 13 residues. CDR3 region: CSASRGKVETQYF. The DNA of the CDR3 is TGCAGTGCTAGCCGGGGGAAGGTGGAGACCCAGTACTTC.

The genes are TRBV5-1 and TRBJ2-5, with a tentative D call TRBD2 (6 bases). The CDR3 runs 12 residues. The V end was cut by 2 bases, the J end by 13 bases, with 15 bases between. Germline V gene lookup returns CDR1 SGHRS and CDR2 YFSETQ. CDR3: CASSFLGGDPYF. The CDR3 region has the DNA TGCGCCAGCAGCTTCCTGGGGGGTGATCCGTACTTC.

DNA for the CDR3: TGTGCCAGCAGCCAAGATAAAGGGGACACTGAAGCTTTCTTT. This translates into CASSQDKGDTEAFF. The rearrangement uses TRBV4-2 and TRBJ1-1; weak D call: TRBD1 (5 bases). Germline CDR1 is LGHNA and CDR2 is YNFKEQ. V dropped 0 bases and J dropped 3 bases, with 8 bases sitting between them. The CDR3 has 14 amino acids.

This chain uses TRBV12-3 or TRBV12-4 with TRBJ1-3; D is possibly TRBD1 (5 bases). The CDR3 is 15 amino acids. V was clipped by 2 bases and J by 0 bases, with 8 bases between them. Here the CDR3 DNA reads TGTGCCAGCAGTTTATCGGGGCACTCTGGAAACACCATATATTTT. Translated: CASSLSGHSGNTIYF.

V gene TRBV20-1 combines with J gene TRBJ1-4, with TRBD1 matching over 7 bases. This CDR3 region has 15 residues. Germline V gene sequence: CDR1 DFQATT, CDR2 SNEGSKA (reference sequence). V lost 1 base to trimming and J lost 8 bases; unmatched junction nucleotides: 10. The DNA for the CDR3 is TGCAGTGCTAGAGGGGAGGGGGCGCTTAGGGAAAAACTGTTTTTT. Encoded protein: CSARGEGALREKLFF.

This clonotype has a count of ten or more. V gene TRBV5-1 combines with J gene TRBJ2-5; D might be TRBD1 (6 bases). Germline loops: CDR1 SGHRS, CDR2 YFSETQ. This CDR3 spans 13 amino acids. The V end lost 4 bases, the J end lost 5 bases, and 12 bases lay between the germline ends. The CDR3 loop reads CASSPHTGETQYF. CDR3 coding DNA: TGCGCCAGCAGCCCTCATACAGGGGAGACCCAGTACTTC.

Details on this clonotype: A much larger clone is a single base away; this may be a read error. The V gene is TRBV20-1, the J gene TRBJ2-7; D perhaps matches TRBD2 (5 bases). Germline V lookup: CDR1 DFQATT, CDR2 SNEGSKA (reference sequence). CDR3 size: 12 residues. Trimming pared 6 bases from V and 6 bases from J, leaving 15 bases between. The CDR3 DNA reads as TGCAGTGCATTCCAGGTCCGGGGCGAGCAGTACTTC. This sequence encodes CSAFQVRGEQYF.

This sequence joins TRBV5-1 and TRBJ1-1; the D is unclear. V was pared by 3 bases and J by 1 base, with 4 bases between. Germline CDR1 and CDR2: SGHRS and YFSETQ. This CDR3 is built from 12 residues. CDR3 amino acids: CASSSKNTEAFF. DNA of the CDR3: TGCGCCAGCAGCTCCAAGAACACTGAAGCTTTCTTT.

This clonotype was observed a handful of times. V is TRBV6-5 and J is TRBJ1-1; D unresolved. From germline, CDR1 is MNHEY and CDR2 SVGAGI. Trimming cost V 4 bases and J 0 bases, with 9 bases left between them. The CDR3 runs 14 residues. The CDR3 loop is CASSFAHMNTEAFF. The CDR3 bases are TGTGCCAGCAGTTTCGCCCACATGAACACTGAAGCTTTCTTT.

In DNA, the CDR3 is TGTGCCAGCAGCTCAGCGGGCGGGGGGTCTTCCTACAATGAGCAGTTCTTC. This translates into CASSSAGGGSSYNEQFF. V and J are TRBV13 and TRBJ2-1; TRBD2 matches at 8 bases. The V gene's germline CDR1 is PRHDT and CDR2 FYEKMQ (reference sequence). The CDR3 contains 17 residues. The V segment lost 4 bases and the J segment 1 base; nucleotides outside the gene matches: 9.

The rearrangement links TRBV2 to TRBJ2-1; D gene unclear. CDR1 and CDR2 (germline): SNHLY, FYNNEI. The ends were cut back, 10 bases at V and 3 bases at J, with 16 bases in the middle. There are 14 residues in the CDR3. CDR3 in amino acids: CATYSPRGYNEQFF. The CDR3 DNA sequence: TGTGCCACATACTCACCTAGAGGCTACAATGAGCAGTTCTTC. The full variable domain, its missing parts supplied by reference TRBV2 and TRBJ2-1, is EPEVTQTPSHQVTQMGQEVILRCVPISNHLYFYWYRQILGQKVEFLVSFYNNEISEKSEIFDDQFSVERPDGSNFTLKIRSTKLEDSAMYFCATYSPRGYNEQFFGPGTRLTVL.

The chain combines TRBV11-1 with TRBJ1-6; possibly TRBD1 for D (6 bases). V gave up 5 bases and J gave up 6 bases, with 11 bases separating them. Germline CDR1 and CDR2: SGHAT and FQDESV (reference sequence). The CDR3 runs to 14 residues. The CDR3 bases are TGTGCCAGCAGCCCCGGGACAAGTAATTCACCCCTCCACTTT. Its protein product is CASSPGTSNSPLHF.

The chain has TRBV5-1 and TRBJ2-3, with D possibly being TRBD2 (7 bases). With 0 bases removed from V and 2 bases from J, the gap between germline ends came to 13 bases. This CDR3 has 16 amino acids. Germline CDR1 reads SGHRS; CDR2 reads YFSETQ. CDR3 in amino acids: CASSLAERGATDTQYF. In DNA, the CDR3 is TGCGCCAGCAGCTTGGCCGAACGGGGGGCCACAGATACGCAGTATTTT.

CDR3 loop: CASSPPAGANQPQHF. The CDR3 DNA is TGTGCCAGCAGTCCCCCGGCAGGAGCTAATCAGCCCCAGCATTTT. The V gene is TRBV28, the J gene TRBJ1-5; D is ambiguous. Germline CDR1 MDHEN, CDR2 SYDVKM. V shed 5 bases and J shed 4 bases, with 15 bases lying between them. This CDR3 region has 15 residues. The whole variable domain, remainder taken from reference TRBV28 and TRBJ1-5, is DVKVTQSSRYLVKRTGEKVFLECVQDMDHENMFWYRQDPGLGLRLIYFSYDVKMKEKGDIPEGYSVSREKKERFSLILESASTNQTSMYLCASSPPAGANQPQHFGDGTRLSIL.

This clonotype came up a few times. The junction shows a germline mismatch at one end, possibly a read error. The chain couples TRBV6-1 to TRBJ2-3, with 7 bases aligning to TRBD2. There are 16 residues in the CDR3. Germline values: CDR1 MNHNS, CDR2 SASEGT. The CDR3 reads CASSEVGLVATDTQYF. The CDR3 DNA is TGTGCCAGCAGTGAAGTCGGACTAGTGGCCACAGATACACAGTATTTT.